These 20 T cell receptor beta chains were all obtained from the same sample, sequenced in a study of vaccination effects on CD4 cells after COVID-19 (dated by TCRdb to 2022 to 2024). No antigen has been identified for these receptors. The library came from the immunoSEQ multiplex PCR assay. This immuneACCESS table, as held by TCRdb, lists in-frame sequences with V and J called but not all clones. Of the missing ones, under half trace to an unresolved V gene in checked studies; the others have no known cause. The sample profile shows 37,000 or so clones; 60% to 80% of them were found once. Jointly, the top ten make up more than 13% of the sample. The ViraFEST assay stimulated PBMC with viral peptide pools and then used TCR sequencing to identify antigen-specific CD4+ T cell clonotypes by expansion. After more than 9 days of culture, CD4+ T cells were isolated with the EasySep CD4+ T cell isolation kit. None of the healthy vaccine recipients had a prior SARS-CoV-2 infection, which was confirmed by nucleocapsid antibody tests that came back negative both before and after vaccination.

The sample was CD4+ T cells from PBMCs cultured with HCoV-OC43 spike peptides, taken before COVID-19 vaccination. The cell subset or site tag for this specimen amounts to: HCoV-OC43 spike overlapping peptide pool stimulation. Receptor source: a human donor who received a COVID-19 vaccine.

V is TRBV7-9 and J is TRBJ2-1, with 8 bases that match TRBD2. CDR1 is SEHNR and CDR2 is FQNEAQ in the germline V gene (reference sequence). The ends lost 5 bases at V and 2 bases at J; junction bases unmatched: 5. The CDR3 loop spans 15 amino acids. In DNA, the CDR3 is TGTGCCAGCAGCCCACCCGGGGGGGCCTACAATGAGCAGTTCTTC. Amino acids: CASSPPGGAYNEQFF.

This clone was seen only a few times. The CDR3 region is CASSLGGRTFQPQHF. Written as DNA, the CDR3 is TGTGCCAGCAGCTTAGGGGGCCGTACGTTTCAGCCCCAGCATTTT. The chain is built from TRBV7-9 and TRBJ1-5; D may be TRBD1 (5 bases). Per the germline V gene, CDR1 is SEHNR and CDR2 is FQNEAQ (reference sequence). The germline V and J ends were trimmed by 1 base and 6 bases, with 13 bases remaining between them. The CDR3 has 15 amino acids.

This sequence joins TRBV5-6 and TRBJ2-1, with 8 bases identical to TRBD2. The germline V gene encodes CDR1 SGHDT and CDR2 YYEEEE. J gave up 6 bases and V 7 bases, and 12 bases lay outside the gene matches. The CDR3 extends over 15 amino acids. CDR3 in amino acids: CASAGGLAGSNEQFF. In DNA form, the CDR3 reads TGTGCCAGCGCCGGAGGGCTAGCGGGTTCCAATGAGCAGTTCTTC.

The chain links TRBV5-5 to TRBJ1-3; D call uncertain. This CDR3 region has 16 residues. The V end lost 0 bases, the J end lost 0 bases, and 10 bases lay between the germline ends. Germline CDR1 and CDR2: SGHKS and YYEKEE (reference sequence). The CDR3 reads CASSLEEDYSGNTIYF. In DNA form, the CDR3 reads TGTGCCAGCAGCTTGGAGGAGGATTACTCTGGAAACACCATATATTTT.

V usage is TRBV12-3 or TRBV12-4 and J usage is TRBJ2-7; D is possibly TRBD1 (6 bases). With 6 bases removed from V and 3 bases from J, the gap between germline ends came to 12 bases. CDR3 size: 13 residues. This CDR3 reads CASRPGHLYEQYF. The CDR3 region has the DNA TGTGCCAGCAGACCGGGACACCTCTACGAGCAGTACTTC.

The chain couples TRBV9 to TRBJ2-2; D is ambiguous. The CDR3 is 13 amino acids. V was shortened by 4 bases and J by 7 bases, with 11 bases between the two germline ends. CDR1 and CDR2 from the germline V gene are SGDLS and YYNGEE. The CDR3 bases are TGTGCCAGCAGCCCAGAAGGTAGCGGGGAGCTGTTTTTT. Translated, it gives CASSPEGSGELFF.

The chain couples TRBV29-1 to TRBJ1-1; tentatively, D is TRBD1 (5 bases). There are 13 residues in the CDR3. CDR1 is SQVTM, CDR2 ANQGSEA, per germline. Trimming pared 3 bases from V and 0 bases from J, leaving 8 bases between. As DNA, the CDR3 is TGCAGCGTTGATGAGGGGATGAACACTGAAGCTTTCTTT. Protein: CSVDEGMNTEAFF.

This chain links TRBV9 with TRBJ1-1; 7 positions agree with TRBD1. The V segment lost 4 bases and the J segment 7 bases; nucleotides outside the gene matches: 13. The V gene's germline CDR1 is SGDLS and CDR2 YYNGEE. CDR3 length: 15 amino acids. The CDR3 loop is CASSIGTVAIGEAFF. The CDR3 nucleotides read TGTGCCAGCAGCATAGGGACAGTGGCGATCGGTGAAGCTTTCTTT. The full variable domain, its missing parts supplied by reference TRBV9 and TRBJ1-1, is DSGVTQTPKHLITATGQRVTLRCSPRSGDLSVYWYQQSLDQGLQFLIQYYNGEERAKGNILERFSAQQFPDLHSELNLSSLELGDSALYFCASSIGTVAIGEAFFGQGTRLTVV.

This rearrangement joins TRBV4-1 to TRBJ1-1; D is unresolved. Trimming stripped 4 bases from V and 8 bases from J, with 20 bases between. The CDR3 consists of 15 residues. Germline-derived CDR1 and CDR2 are MGHRA and YSYEKL. The CDR3 sequence is CASSLLLLRRGEAFF. The CDR3 coding sequence is TGCGCCAGCAGCCTCCTCCTTCTGCGGCGGGGAGAAGCTTTCTTT.

This chain uses TRBV2 with TRBJ2-2; weak D call: TRBD1 (6 bases). This CDR3 region has 15 residues. Germline CDR1 and CDR2: SNHLY and FYNNEI. V lost 6 bases to trimming and J lost 3 bases, with 14 bases between them. The CDR3 bases are TGTGCCAGCAGCCAGGGGCGGTCGGACACCGGGGAGCTGTTTTTT. This translates into CASSQGRSDTGELFF.

V and J are TRBV7-9 and TRBJ1-1, with 7 bases fitting TRBD1. The CDR3 consists of 16 residues. Germline V CDR1 and CDR2: SEHNR, FQNEAQ (reference sequence). V was clipped by 4 bases and J by 1 base; unmatched bases: 9. The CDR3, as DNA: TGTGCCAGCAGCTGGCACTCGACAGGGAAGAACACTGAAGCTTTCTTT. Encoded protein: CASSWHSTGKNTEAFF.

This clone was recorded once. The chain recombines TRBV5-1 with TRBJ2-1; maybe TRBD2 (5 bases). The CDR3 runs to 16 residues. The V and J ends lost 0 bases and 2 bases respectively, with 12 bases between them. Per the germline V gene, CDR1 is SGHRS and CDR2 is YFSETQ. This chain's CDR3 is CASSLVRTSTYNEQFF. The CDR3 DNA follows: TGCGCCAGCAGCTTGGTTCGGACTTCTACCTACAATGAGCAGTTCTTC. The full variable domain, in which reference TRBV5-1 and TRBJ2-1 provide the parts outside the CDR3, is KAGVTQTPRYLIKTRGQQVTLSCSPISGHRSVSWYQQTPGQGLQFLFEYFSETQRNKGNFPGRFSGRQFSNSRSEMNVSTLELGDSALYLCASSLVRTSTYNEQFFGPGTRLTVL.

The V call is TRBV2, the J call TRBJ1-1; TRBD1 matches at 12 bases. Trimming at V came to 8 bases and at J to 4 bases, leaving 11 bases not matched to a gene. The CDR3 length is 16 residues. Germline V gene lookup returns CDR1 SNHLY and CDR2 FYNNEI. CDR3 residues: CASVTWDRGRVTEAFF. The CDR3 DNA follows: TGTGCCAGCGTAACCTGGGACAGGGGGCGGGTCACTGAAGCTTTCTTT.

This clone was seen only once. The J gene is TRBJ2-3, the V gene TRBV9; D uncertain. There are 14 residues in the CDR3. CDR1 and CDR2 from the germline V gene are SGDLS and YYNGEE. V was trimmed by 0 bases and J by 2 bases, leaving 7 bases between them. The CDR3 sequence: CASSVAHPTDTQYF. The CDR3 DNA reads as TGTGCCAGCAGCGTAGCACACCCCACAGATACGCAGTATTTT.

The rearrangement links TRBV19 to TRBJ1-4, with unresolved D. Trimming stripped 7 bases from V and 8 bases from J, with 17 bases between. The germline gives CDR1 LNHDA, CDR2 SQIVND (reference sequence). The CDR3 runs 14 residues. This CDR3 reads CASTLGPAGEKLFF. The CDR3 coding sequence is TGTGCCAGTACTCTAGGGCCTGCGGGGGAAAAACTGTTTTTT.

The V and J genes are TRBV20-1 and TRBJ1-4, with D maybe TRBD1 (5 bases). Trimming pared 3 bases from V and 8 bases from J, leaving 13 bases between. The germline gives CDR1 DFQATT, CDR2 SNEGSKA (reference sequence). This CDR3 has 13 residues. CDR3 nucleotides: TGCAGTGCTAGTGACAGTGGAATGGAAAAACTGTTTTTT. Protein product: CSASDSGMEKLFF.

The chain has TRBV5-8 and TRBJ2-4; D is possibly TRBD1 or TRBD2 (5 bases each). V dropped 7 bases and J dropped 9 bases, with 17 bases sitting between them. Germline V gene lookup returns CDR1 SGHTS and CDR2 YDEGEE. This CDR3 contains 13 residues. CDR3 residues: CASGGGTYGIQYF. In DNA, the CDR3 is TGTGCCAGCGGGGGTGGTACCTATGGCATTCAGTACTTC.

This chain joins TRBV20-1 and TRBJ2-3; D perhaps matches TRBD1 (6 bases). Germline CDR1 reads DFQATT; CDR2 reads SNEGSKA (reference sequence). Between the trimmed V and J ends, which lost 3 bases and 4 bases, there was a span of 11 bases. The CDR3 length is 13 residues. The CDR3 reads CSASQGRADTQYF. CDR3 bases: TGCAGTGCTAGTCAGGGGCGGGCAGATACGCAGTATTTT.

The rearrangement links TRBV7-9 to TRBJ1-2; D is unresolved. V lost 5 bases and J 4 bases, leaving 17 bases between the germline ends. Germline V lookup: CDR1 SEHNR, CDR2 FQNEAQ (reference sequence). CDR3 length: 15 amino acids. The CDR3 here is CASSPGPRQFYGYTF. The CDR3 coding sequence is TGTGCCAGCAGCCCAGGCCCCAGGCAATTCTATGGCTACACCTTC. Looking up the rest from reference TRBV7-9 and TRBJ1-2 gives the full variable domain: DTGVSQNPRHKITKRGQNVTFRCDPISEHNRLYWYRQTLGQGPEFLTYFQNEAQLEKSRLLSDRFSAERPKGSFSTLEIQRTEQGDSAMYLCASSPGPRQFYGYTFGSGTRLTVV.

The rearrangement links TRBV12-5 to TRBJ1-1; D uncertain. This CDR3 is 14 amino acids long. The germline CDR1 and CDR2 sequences are LGHNT and FRNRAP. V shed 7 bases and J shed 0 bases, with 12 bases lying between them. CDR3: CASAVVPMNTEAFF. CDR3 bases: TGTGCTAGTGCGGTAGTTCCTATGAACACTGAAGCTTTCTTT.